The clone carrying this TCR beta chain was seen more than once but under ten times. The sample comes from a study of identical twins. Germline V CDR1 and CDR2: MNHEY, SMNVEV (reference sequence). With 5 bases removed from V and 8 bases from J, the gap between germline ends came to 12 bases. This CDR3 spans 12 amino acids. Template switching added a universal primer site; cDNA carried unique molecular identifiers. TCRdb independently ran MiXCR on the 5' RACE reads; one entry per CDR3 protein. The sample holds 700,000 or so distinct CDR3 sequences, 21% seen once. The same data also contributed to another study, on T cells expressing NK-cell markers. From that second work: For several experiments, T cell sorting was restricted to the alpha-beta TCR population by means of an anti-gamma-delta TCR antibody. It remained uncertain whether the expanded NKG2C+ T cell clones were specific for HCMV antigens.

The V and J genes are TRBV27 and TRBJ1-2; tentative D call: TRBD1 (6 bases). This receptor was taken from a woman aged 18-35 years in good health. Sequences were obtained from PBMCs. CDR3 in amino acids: CASSKTGGGYTF. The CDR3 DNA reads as TGTGCCAGCAGTAAGACAGGTGGCGGCTACACCTTC.